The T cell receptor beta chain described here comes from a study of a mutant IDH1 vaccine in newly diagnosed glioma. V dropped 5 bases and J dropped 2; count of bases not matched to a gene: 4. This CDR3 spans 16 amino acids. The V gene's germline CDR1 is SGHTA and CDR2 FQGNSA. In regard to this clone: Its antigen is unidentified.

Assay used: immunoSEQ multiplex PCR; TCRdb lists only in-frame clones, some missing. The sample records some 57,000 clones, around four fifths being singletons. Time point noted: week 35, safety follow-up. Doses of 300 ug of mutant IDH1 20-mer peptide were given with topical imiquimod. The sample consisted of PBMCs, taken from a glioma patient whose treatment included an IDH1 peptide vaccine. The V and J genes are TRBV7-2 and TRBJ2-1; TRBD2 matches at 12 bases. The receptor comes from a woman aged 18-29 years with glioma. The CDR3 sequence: CASSPRLAGAYNEQFF. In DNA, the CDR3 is TGTGCCAGCAGCCCTAGACTAGCGGGAGCCTACAATGAGCAGTTCTTC.